The clone carrying this T cell receptor (beta chain) has a count of ten or more. Both TRBC1 and TRBC2 were covered by a beta constant-region primer of two equimolar oligonucleotides. TCRdb recomputed calls from the UMI-ligation and nested PCR reads with MiXCR, one row per CDR3 protein. The sample lists 89,000 or so distinct CDR3 sequences, approximately 14% occurring once. This CDR3 is 16 amino acids long. Per the germline V gene, CDR1 is LNHDA and CDR2 is SQIVND (reference sequence). V shed 5 bases, J shed 4 bases, and the junction held 6 bases outside the gene matches. This specimen comes from a study of naive and memory T cell subsets.

The sample comprised central memory CD4+ T cells from blood. The chain recombines TRBV19 with TRBJ2-2; 11 nucleotides line up with TRBD1. The TCR was taken from a human donor in good health. CDR3 amino acids: CASSETGTGGTGELFF. Here the CDR3 DNA reads TGTGCCAGTAGTGAAACCGGGACAGGGGGCACCGGGGAGCTGTTTTTT.